The 9 T cell receptor beta chains below all came from one sample that was sequenced in a study of prognosis after radiotherapy for stage I lung cancer. Two-round multiplex PCR on genomic DNA was the method by which TCR beta CDR3 was amplified. Amplification in first-round PCR relied on primers specific to each TRBV and TRBJ gene. MiXCR was run by TCRdb on the multiplex PCR reads, yielding one entry per CDR3 protein. Of about 21,000 distinct CDR3 sequences in the sample, roughly 43% were seen once. This material consisted of PBMCs, taken before or after stereotactic body radiation therapy (not recorded which). The receptors originated from a donor aged 50 or older with non-small cell lung cancer.

As to this clonotype: A far larger clone lies a single base away; this is likely a read error. The rearrangement uses TRBV6-2 or TRBV6-3 and TRBJ2-2; the D gene is possibly TRBD1 (5 bases). The CDR3 spans 15 residues. The V gene's germline CDR1 is MNHEY and CDR2 SVGEGT. The CDR3 DNA sequence: TGTGCCAGCAGTAACTCAGGGTGCTACACCGGGGAGCTGTTTTTT. Translated: CASSNSGCYTGELFF.

This clonotype has ten or more counts. The chain recombines TRBV4-1 with TRBJ2-1; 7 bases align to TRBD1. Germline assignment: CDR1 MGHRA and CDR2 YSYEKL. The junction had 8 bases not matched to a gene; V was cut back by 4 bases and J by 2 bases. This CDR3 is built from 16 residues. The CDR3 sequence is CASSRTQGEAYNEQFF. The CDR3, as DNA: TGCGCCAGCAGCCGAACCCAGGGGGAAGCCTACAATGAGCAGTTCTTC.

This clonotype has only one observation. The V and J genes are TRBV27 and TRBJ2-7, with 8 nucleotides matching TRBD2. CDR1 and CDR2 (germline): MNHEY, SMNVEV (reference sequence). With V trimmed by 8 bases and J by 1 base, 16 bases remained unmatched. The length of the CDR3 is 17 residues. The CDR3 coding sequence is TGTGCCAGCTATGGGGATGGGAGCGGGAGTACGTCCTACGAGCAGTACTTC. It translates to CASYGDGSGSTSYEQYF.

In regard to this clonotype: One end of the junction does not line up with germline, which may come from a read error. V is TRBV7-9 and J is TRBJ2-1; weak D call: TRBD2 (6 bases). The CDR3 covers 13 residues. The V gene's germline CDR1 is SEHNR and CDR2 FQNEAQ (reference sequence). This CDR3 is CAGSSVPGLEQFF. Written as DNA, the CDR3 is TGTGCCGGCAGCTCAGTCCCTGGACTAGAGCAGTTCTTC. Full variable domain (remainder filled in from reference TRBV7-9 and TRBJ2-1): DTGVSQNPRHKITKRGQNVTFRCDPISEHNRLYWYRQTLGQGPEFLTYFQNEAQLEKSRLLSDRFSAERPKGSFSTLEIQRTEQGDSAMYLCAGSSVPGLEQFFGPGTRLTVL.

The chain uses TRBV19 and TRBJ2-7; possible D gene TRBD2, 5 bases. The CDR3 spans 17 residues. The V and J ends lost 7 bases and 5 bases respectively, with 27 bases between them. Germline V gives CDR1 LNHDA, CDR2 SQIVND (reference sequence). CDR3 in amino acids: CASTPPTTGGECHEQYF. The DNA for the CDR3 is TGTGCCAGTACACCCCCGACTACCGGTGGAGAGTGCCACGAGCAGTACTTC.

Many counts were recorded for this clonotype. This chain links TRBV19 with TRBJ2-3; D possibly matches TRBD1 or TRBD2 (5 bases each). The V gene lost 7 bases and the J gene lost 3 bases, with 14 bases spanning the gap. Germline V lookup: CDR1 LNHDA, CDR2 SQIVND (reference sequence). There are 14 residues in the CDR3. The CDR3 DNA reads TGTGCCAGTAAAACGGGACCTATGACAGATACGCAGTATTTT. It encodes CASKTGPMTDTQYF.

This clonotype came up many times. This chain links TRBV29-1 with TRBJ2-5; 7 bases are shared with TRBD2. Germline CDR1 and CDR2: SQVTM and ANQGSEA. The V segment lost 3 bases and the J segment 2 bases; nucleotides outside the gene matches: 3. This CDR3 spans 13 amino acids. CDR3 nucleotides: TGCAGCGTTGACGGGGGGTGGCAAGAGACCCAGTACTTC. Its translation: CSVDGGWQETQYF.

This clonotype was found many times. The V call is TRBV3-1, the J call TRBJ2-2, with TRBD2 matching 7 bases. Germline CDR1 reads LGHDT; CDR2 reads YNNKEL (reference sequence). The CDR3 length is 14 residues. The V segment lost 3 bases and the J segment 5 bases; nucleotides outside the gene matches: 3. The CDR3 DNA reads as TGTGCCAGCAGCCACTGGGGGGGAACCGGGGAGCTGTTTTTT. The encoded protein is CASSHWGGTGELFF. Full variable domain (missing parts from reference TRBV3-1 and TRBJ2-2): DTAVSQTPKYLVTQMGNDKSIKCEQNLGHDTMYWYKQDSKKFLKIMFSYNNKELIINETVPNRFSPKSPDKAHLNLHINSLELGDSAVYFCASSHWGGTGELFFGEGSRLTVL.

The CDR3 coding sequence is TGTGCCAGCAGTATAACCCGACAGGGGGCCTTTCCCTACGAGCAGTACTTC. Translation: CASSITRQGAFPYEQYF. J is TRBJ2-7 and V is TRBV27, with 10 bases matching TRBD1. V was pared by 5 bases and J by 2 bases, with 12 bases of the junction left unmatched. Germline CDR1 MNHEY, CDR2 SMNVEV (reference sequence). This CDR3 region has 17 residues.